Listed below are T cell receptor beta chains from one sample, sequenced in a study of blood T cell repertoires in COVID-19. TCRdb's table, derived via immunoSEQ multiplex PCR, lists solely in-frame clones and lacks some. Of some 520,000 clones in the sample, 80% to 90% are singletons; the top ten hold roughly 1%. Sample: peripheral blood. These receptors came from a man younger than 35 with COVID-19, enrolled during active disease. Each CDR3 is given with its conserved first and last residue. D genes are given only for firm matches. Size is stated for part of the rows, as once, few or many counts, or as a class when the clone is expanded.

J: TRBJ1-2; D: .; V: TRBV24-1; length: 14; size: once; DNA: TGTGCCACCAGTGATTGGAGTTCCAACTATGGCTACACCTTC; CDR3: CATSDWSSNYGYTF
J: TRBJ2-7; D: .; V: TRBV5-4; length: 14; size: .; DNA: TGTGCCAGCAGCTATACCAACTCTGTCTACGAGCAGTACTTC; CDR3: CASSYTNSVYEQYF
J: TRBJ1-2; D: TRBD1; V: TRBV3-1/TRBV3-2; length: 15; size: .; DNA: TGTGCCAGCAGTTTCCCGGGACAGGCGCTCTATGGCTACACCTTC; CDR3: CASSFPGQALYGYTF
J: TRBJ2-3; D: .; V: TRBV19; length: 15; size: few; DNA: TGTGCCAGTAGTACCCTGGCGGGGCCCGCAGATACGCAGTATTTT; CDR3: CASSTLAGPADTQYF
J: TRBJ1-2; D: TRBD1; V: TRBV3-1/TRBV3-2; length: 14; size: .; DNA: TGTGCCAGCAGCCATGCAGGGGGCGGCTATGGCTACACCTTC; CDR3: CASSHAGGGYGYTF
J: TRBJ1-4; D: .; V: TRBV6-1; length: 14; size: .; DNA: TGTGCCAGCAGTGAAGGCAGGGGATGGGAAAAACTGTTTTTT; CDR3: CASSEGRGWEKLFF
J: TRBJ2-5; D: .; V: TRBV24-1; length: 16; size: .; DNA: TGTGCCACCAGTGATTTCGGGTCTAATTACCAAGAGACCCAGTACTTC; CDR3: CATSDFGSNYQETQYF
J: TRBJ2-2; D: .; V: TRBV7-9; length: 12; size: .; DNA: TGTGCCAGCAGTTCCCCCGCCGGGGAGCTGTTTTTT; CDR3: CASSSPAGELFF
J: TRBJ2-1; D: TRBD2; V: TRBV3-1/TRBV3-2; length: 17; size: .; DNA: TGTGCCAGCAGCGCGGGACTAGCGGGAGGAGTAGCCGGGGAGCAGTTCTTC; CDR3: CASSAGLAGGVAGEQFF
J: TRBJ2-2; D: TRBD1; V: TRBV27; length: 13; size: .; DNA: TGTGCCAGCAGCTCAGGGGGCGGGGGGGAGCTGTTTTTT; CDR3: CASSSGGGGELFF
J: TRBJ2-7; D: .; V: TRBV27; length: 16; size: .; DNA: TGTGCCAGCAGCAAATACCGAAATACTGGACACTACGAGCAGTACTTC; CDR3: CASSKYRNTGHYEQYF
J: TRBJ2-7; D: TRBD2; V: TRBV7-9; length: 16; size: once; DNA: TGTGCCAGCAGCTCCACCTCCGGGACTAGGAGCTACGAGCAGTACTTC; CDR3: CASSSTSGTRSYEQYF
J: TRBJ2-7; D: TRBD2; V: TRBV6-1; length: 15; size: few; DNA: TGTGCCAGCAGTGAACACACTAGCGTATCCTACGAGCAGTACTTC; CDR3: CASSEHTSVSYEQYF
J: TRBJ2-1; D: .; V: TRBV2; length: 12; size: once; DNA: TGTGCCACCAGAATGGGGGCTAATGAGCAGTTCTTC; CDR3: CATRMGANEQFF
J: TRBJ2-5; D: TRBD2; V: TRBV10-3; length: 18; size: .; DNA: TGTGCCATCAGTGAGAGGCTAGCGGGAGACCCTACGCATGAGACCCAGTACTTC; CDR3: CAISERLAGDPTHETQYF
J: TRBJ2-2; D: .; V: TRBV7-7; length: 16; size: .; DNA: TGTGCCAGCAGCCCAACTACTGACAGGAACACCGGGGAGCTGTTTTTT; CDR3: CASSPTTDRNTGELFF
J: TRBJ2-1; D: .; V: TRBV13; length: 14; size: .; DNA: TGTGCCAGCATTATGCTGCGGGGAGACAATGAGCAGTTCTTC; CDR3: CASIMLRGDNEQFF
J: TRBJ2-7; D: .; V: TRBV12-3/TRBV12-4; length: 13; size: once; DNA: TGTGCCAGCAGTTTATCCAGGCCCTACGAGCAGTACTTC; CDR3: CASSLSRPYEQYF
J: TRBJ2-1; D: TRBD2; V: TRBV6-6; length: 15; size: .; DNA: TGTGCCAGCAGTAAGAGTCTAGCGGGAGGGAATGAGCAGTTCTTC; CDR3: CASSKSLAGGNEQFF
J: TRBJ2-7; D: TRBD2; V: TRBV30; length: 13; size: .; DNA: TGTGCCTGGAGTCGCCTAGCGGGTTACGAGCAGTACTTC; CDR3: CAWSRLAGYEQYF
J: TRBJ1-4; D: TRBD1; V: TRBV9; length: 16; size: .; DNA: TGTGCCAGCAGCGCACGATCGGGACAGGGAGGGGAAAAACTGTTTTTT; CDR3: CASSARSGQGGEKLFF
J: TRBJ2-3; D: TRBD2; V: TRBV3-1/TRBV3-2; length: 17; size: .; DNA: TGTGCCAGCAGCCAAGATCATAGCGGGGGGGCCTCAGATACGCAGTATTTT; CDR3: CASSQDHSGGASDTQYF
J: TRBJ2-5; D: TRBD2; V: TRBV19; length: 15; size: .; DNA: TGTGCCAGTAGTCCCCCCGGAGCGGGAGGAGAGACCCAGTACTTC; CDR3: CASSPPGAGGETQYF